The 30 T cell receptor beta chains presented below share a single source sample, sequenced in a study of technical replicates of blood from four donors. The data were produced by immunoSEQ multiplex PCR, yet TCRdb's version contains in-frame clones alone and is incomplete. The sample has approximately 70,000 clones, around 95% seen once; the top ten hold less than 0.3%. The sequencing input was T cells isolated from PBMCs. These receptors were obtained from a human donor in good health.

The chain has TRBV11-2 and TRBJ2-7; 9 nucleotides align to TRBD1. The CDR3 sequence is 17 residues long. Germline V gives CDR1 SGHAT, CDR2 FQNNGV. After removal of 1 base from V and 3 bases from J, the junction contained 10 bases not matched to a gene. CDR3 amino acids: CASSLGAGTGPLYEQYF. CDR3 nucleotide sequence: TGTGCCAGCAGCTTAGGGGCCGGGACAGGGCCCCTCTACGAGCAGTACTTC.

The CDR3 is CASSLGLAGKGETQYF. The CDR3 nucleotides read TGTGCCAGCAGCCTGGGACTAGCGGGAAAGGGAGAGACCCAGTACTTC. V and J are TRBV7-2 and TRBJ2-5, with 13 nucleotides matching TRBD2. V was clipped by 5 bases and J by 4 bases; unmatched bases: 7. In germline, CDR1 is SGHTA, CDR2 FQGNSA. The CDR3 is 16 amino acids.

The chain uses TRBV20-1 and TRBJ2-3; no clear D. The CDR3 contains 11 residues. From germline, CDR1 is DFQATT and CDR2 SNEGSKA (reference sequence). Here the CDR3 reads CTALGTDTQYF. The CDR3 DNA sequence: TGCACCGCACTCGGCACAGATACGCAGTATTTT.

The V and J genes are TRBV28 and TRBJ2-7, with D perhaps TRBD2 (5 bases). This CDR3 contains 14 residues. V was trimmed by 3 bases and J by 2 bases, leaving 11 bases between them. CDR1 and CDR2 from the germline V gene are MDHEN and SYDVKM. DNA of the CDR3: TGTGCCAGCAGTTTGCGGACGGGGACCTACGAGCAGTACTTC. Translating it yields CASSLRTGTYEQYF.

The gene calls are TRBV7-2 and TRBJ1-2; 7 bases are shared with TRBD1. Germline CDR1 reads SGHTA; CDR2 reads FQGNSA. The CDR3 extends over 12 amino acids. V shed 5 bases, J shed 5 bases, and the junction held 2 bases outside the gene matches. This CDR3 is CASSRQGYGYTF. Here the CDR3 DNA reads TGTGCCAGCAGCAGACAGGGATATGGCTACACCTTC.

The J gene is TRBJ1-1, the V gene TRBV7-9; tentative D call: TRBD1 (6 bases). In germline, CDR1 is SEHNR, CDR2 FQNEAQ (reference sequence). The CDR3 has 15 amino acids. V shed 8 bases and J shed 1 base, with 17 bases lying between them. As DNA, the CDR3 is TGTGCCAGCGGTGCCCAACAGGGCGGGAACACTGAAGCTTTCTTT. Its translation: CASGAQQGGNTEAFF.

The chain couples TRBV10-1 to TRBJ2-5; the match to TRBD1 covers 9 bases. Germline trimming cut 2 bases from V and 5 bases from J; bases unmatched to any gene: 9. This CDR3 spans 16 amino acids. Germline CDR1 WNHNN, CDR2 SYGVQD (reference sequence). CDR3 in amino acids: CASSETPFGQGETQYF. The CDR3 DNA sequence: TGCGCCAGCAGTGAGACCCCGTTCGGACAGGGGGAGACCCAGTACTTC.

V is TRBV2 and J is TRBJ2-1, with D unresolved. The CDR3 sequence is 14 residues long. Germline-derived CDR1 and CDR2 are SNHLY and FYNNEI. V lost 7 bases and J 0 bases, leaving 10 bases between the germline ends. The CDR3: CASKQRGSYNEQFF. The DNA of the CDR3 is TGTGCCAGCAAGCAAAGAGGCTCCTACAATGAGCAGTTCTTC.

J is TRBJ2-1 and V is TRBV9, with 10 bases aligning to TRBD2. Germline lookup yields CDR1 SGDLS and CDR2 YYNGEE. The trim removed 0 bases at V and 8 bases at J, leaving 5 bases unmatched. The CDR3 is 15 amino acids. The chain's CDR3 is CASSVEAGGLDEQFF. The CDR3, as DNA: TGTGCCAGCAGCGTAGAAGCGGGGGGGCTGGATGAGCAGTTCTTC.

V and J are TRBV5-4 and TRBJ1-1; TRBD1 is a possible D gene (6 bases). Germline V gene lookup returns CDR1 SGHNT and CDR2 YYREEE (reference sequence). Trimming took off 2 bases at V and 7 bases at J, with 12 bases between the two ends. The CDR3 runs 13 residues. The CDR3 sequence: CASSLQGEGEAFF. The CDR3 DNA reads as TGTGCCAGCAGCTTACAGGGTGAGGGTGAAGCTTTCTTT.

The chain couples TRBV7-9 to TRBJ2-5; D gene unclear. The CDR3 sequence is 15 residues long. V was cut by 4 bases and J by 5 bases, with 17 bases left in between. CDR1 and CDR2 (germline): SEHNR, FQNEAQ (reference sequence). CDR3 sequence: CASSSPNFESETQYF. The DNA for the CDR3 is TGTGCCAGCAGCTCCCCGAATTTCGAGTCTGAGACCCAGTACTTC.

The rearrangement uses TRBV13 and TRBJ1-3; D is possibly TRBD1 (6 bases). V was trimmed by 5 bases and J by 0 bases, leaving 11 bases between them. The length of the CDR3 is 15 residues. Germline lookup yields CDR1 PRHDT and CDR2 FYEKMQ (reference sequence). Here the CDR3 reads CASSRQAFSGNTIYF. CDR3 in DNA: TGTGCCAGCAGCCGACAGGCTTTCTCTGGAAACACCATATATTTT.

V usage is TRBV4-2 and J usage is TRBJ2-1; 13 bases map to TRBD2. CDR1 is LGHNA, CDR2 YNFKEQ, per germline. The CDR3 totals 17 residues. Trimming took 0 bases from V and 7 from J; bases not matched to a gene: 6. The CDR3 bases are TGTGCCAGCAGCCAAGATCTGGGACTAGCGGGGAGGAATGAGCAGTTCTTC. Its translation: CASSQDLGLAGRNEQFF.

This rearrangement joins TRBV7-8 to TRBJ2-5; 8 positions match TRBD1. This CDR3 has 16 residues. Looked up from germline, CDR1 is SGHVS and CDR2 is FQNEAQ. With V trimmed by 5 bases and J by 4 bases, 12 bases remained unmatched. CDR3 nucleotide sequence: TGTGCCAGCAGCCCAGTCAGGGGGCCGATGGGAGAGACCCAGTACTTC. It is translated as CASSPVRGPMGETQYF.

The chain uses TRBV29-1 and TRBJ2-2; the match to TRBD1 covers 7 bases. Germline V CDR1 and CDR2: SQVTM, ANQGSEA. The V segment lost 4 bases and the J segment 5 bases; nucleotides outside the gene matches: 10. This CDR3 contains 15 residues. The DNA of the CDR3 is TGCAGCGTTGGACGGACAGGAGTTAGGACCGGGGAGCTGTTTTTT. Translation: CSVGRTGVRTGELFF.

The chain carries TRBV9 and TRBJ1-4; D possibly corresponds to TRBD1 (6 bases). The ends were cut back, 4 bases at V and 11 bases at J, with 15 bases in the middle. This CDR3 spans 13 amino acids. Germline values: CDR1 SGDLS, CDR2 YYNGEE. The CDR3 reads CASSRTDPGKLFF. The CDR3 DNA reads as TGTGCCAGCAGCCGGACAGACCCCGGGAAACTGTTTTTT. The full variable domain, with the rest looked up from reference TRBV9 and TRBJ1-4, is DSGVTQTPKHLITATGQRVTLRCSPRSGDLSVYWYQQSLDQGLQFLIQYYNGEERAKGNILERFSAQQFPDLHSELNLSSLELGDSALYFCASSRTDPGKLFFGSGTQLSVL.

V and J are TRBV27 and TRBJ1-1; 11 nucleotides agree with TRBD1. J was trimmed by 4 bases and V by 5 bases; bases with no gene match: 6. In germline, CDR1 is MNHEY, CDR2 SMNVEV (reference sequence). This CDR3 is 15 amino acids long. The CDR3 protein is CASSPGQGAVTEAFF. In DNA, the CDR3 is TGTGCCAGCAGTCCAGGACAGGGGGCCGTCACTGAAGCTTTCTTT.

This chain connects TRBV4-1 to TRBJ2-6; no definite D call. The germline V gene encodes CDR1 MGHRA and CDR2 YSYEKL. V lost 7 bases and J lost 1, with 17 bases in between. The CDR3 consists of 17 residues. CDR3 region: CASKGHINGSGANVLTF. In nucleotides, the CDR3 is TGCGCCAGCAAAGGCCATATTAACGGGTCTGGGGCCAACGTCCTGACTTTC.

The chain joins TRBV5-1 to TRBJ2-1; tentative D call: TRBD2 (6 bases). CDR1 SGHRS and CDR2 YFSETQ come from the germline V gene. The ends were cut back, 4 bases at V and 4 bases at J, with 15 bases in the middle. This CDR3 contains 15 residues. CDR3 protein: CASSQGLGGYNEQFF. The DNA of the CDR3 is TGCGCCAGCAGCCAGGGACTGGGAGGATACAATGAGCAGTTCTTC.

The rearrangement joins TRBV5-4 to TRBJ2-1; the match to TRBD1 covers 9 bases. The germline CDR1 and CDR2 sequences are SGHNT and YYREEE (reference sequence). This CDR3 comprises 15 residues. V lost 5 bases, J lost 5 bases, and 8 bases stayed unmatched. This CDR3 reads CASSGGTGWDNEQFF. CDR3 coding DNA: TGTGCCAGCAGTGGGGGGACAGGGTGGGACAATGAGCAGTTCTTC.

The J gene is TRBJ2-5, the V gene TRBV30, with 9 nucleotides matching TRBD1. Germline V lookup: CDR1 GTSNPN, CDR2 SVGIG (reference sequence). This CDR3 region has 16 residues. The ends lost 2 bases at V and 9 bases at J; junction bases unmatched: 16. The CDR3 DNA follows: TGTGCCTGGAGTCATTCCGGGACAGGGCCCTCTCGGGCCCAGTACTTC. Its protein is CAWSHSGTGPSRAQYF.

The rearrangement links TRBV2 to TRBJ2-1; 9 nucleotides align to TRBD1. V gave up 4 bases and J gave up 4 bases; unmatched junction bases: 2. This CDR3 comprises 14 residues. The V gene's germline CDR1 is SNHLY and CDR2 FYNNEI. The CDR3 DNA sequence: TGTGCCAGCAGTGGACAGGGGGTATACAATGAGCAGTTCTTC. This encodes CASSGQGVYNEQFF.

J is TRBJ2-5 and V is TRBV7-9; 11 nucleotides align to TRBD2. Germline CDR1 and CDR2: SEHNR and FQNEAQ (reference sequence). J lost 8 bases, V lost 5 bases, and 10 bases had no gene match. This CDR3 comprises 15 residues. CDR3 DNA: TGTGCCAGCAGCGCATTAGCGGGAGGGTTTGATACCCAGTACTTC. Amino acids: CASSALAGGFDTQYF. Drawing the rest from reference TRBV7-9 and TRBJ2-5, the complete variable domain is DTGVSQNPRHKITKRGQNVTFRCDPISEHNRLYWYRQTLGQGPEFLTYFQNEAQLEKSRLLSDRFSAERPKGSFSTLEIQRTEQGDSAMYLCASSALAGGFDTQYFGPGTRLLVL.

The chain has TRBV5-1 and TRBJ1-4, with a weak D call TRBD1 (5 bases). Trimming left V 3 bases short and J 4 bases short, with 7 bases between. From germline, CDR1 is SGHRS and CDR2 YFSETQ. This CDR3 has 13 amino acids. As DNA, the CDR3 is TGCGCCAGCAGCTCCGACAGTAATGAAAAACTGTTTTTT. As protein: CASSSDSNEKLFF.

This clone was counted once. The gene calls are TRBV6-5 and TRBJ1-1, with no clear D. V shed 2 bases and J shed 5 bases, with 9 bases lying between them. CDR1 MNHEY and CDR2 SVGAGI come from the germline V gene. The CDR3 has 13 amino acids. The chain's CDR3 is CASSYSVQTEAFF. The DNA for the CDR3 is TGTGCCAGCAGTTACAGTGTCCAGACTGAAGCTTTCTTT.

V is TRBV6-1 and J is TRBJ1-2; no definite D call. Germline V CDR1 and CDR2: MNHNS, SASEGT. This CDR3 spans 12 amino acids. V lost 5 bases to trimming and J lost 6 bases, with 10 bases between them. CDR3 DNA: TGTGCCAGCAGTCCCCTCGCAGATGGCTACACCTTC. As protein: CASSPLADGYTF.

The chain employs TRBV6-1 and TRBJ2-7; 7 positions match TRBD2. Trimming cost V 0 bases and J 1 base; bases outside gene matches: 3. The CDR3 loop spans 15 amino acids. Germline V lookup: CDR1 MNHNS, CDR2 SASEGT. The CDR3 nucleotides read TGTGCCAGCAGTGAAGCCTGGACTAGTTCCTACGAGCAGTACTTC. Its translation: CASSEAWTSSYEQYF.

This rearrangement joins TRBV28 to TRBJ2-1; TRBD2 matches 7 bases. Trimming took 8 bases from V and 6 from J; bases not matched to a gene: 19. This CDR3 is 17 amino acids long. The germline CDR1 and CDR2 sequences are MDHEN and SYDVKM. For the CDR3, the DNA is TGTGCCAGCGCAACCCCGCGGGAACTAGCGACTAGCAATGAGCAGTTCTTC. It codes for CASATPRELATSNEQFF.

The chain joins TRBV5-4 to TRBJ2-7; TRBD2 matches at 7 bases. Germline-derived CDR1 and CDR2 are SGHNT and YYREEE (reference sequence). The CDR3 is 12 amino acids. V lost 2 bases to trimming and J lost 9 bases; unmatched junction nucleotides: 5. As DNA, the CDR3 is TGTGCCAGCAGCTTCGGCCCTAGCGGGCAGTACTTC. This translates into CASSFGPSGQYF.

V is TRBV5-6 and J is TRBJ2-7, with D unresolved. Germline V gene sequence: CDR1 SGHDT, CDR2 YYEEEE. This CDR3 contains 13 residues. Deletions cut 2 bases from V and 0 bases from J, with 6 bases between. CDR3: CASSFTGSYEQYF. The CDR3 bases are TGTGCCAGCAGCTTTACGGGCTCCTACGAGCAGTACTTC.